This T cell receptor (delta chain) derives from a study of gamma-delta T cells after stem cell transplantation. The CDR3 has 19 amino acids. Germline lookup yields CDR1 TSWWSYY and CDR2 QGS. The table lists this clone with many counts. A far larger clone is only one base removed, so a read error is likely. TCRdb re-identified clones in the RT-PCR reads via CATT. The sample contains around 16,000 delta-chain clones, about 8.5% of which appear only once. This rearrangement joins TRDV1 to TRDJ1; 12 bases are a match to TRDD3. Sequenced: gamma-delta T cells. The TCR was taken from a human donor. It is not recorded whose cells these are; they may come from a transplant donor. CDR3 region: CAIGELEPPDWGIQDKLIF. DNA of the CDR3: TGTGCTATTGGGGAACTAGAGCCCCCCGACTGGGGGATACAGGATAAACTCATCTTT.